The next 26 T cell receptor beta chains were all read from a single sample in a study of response to subunit inactivated influenza vaccine (dated by TCRdb to the late 2010s). The time point label, read with the paper, signifies: approximately 40 days after influenza vaccine administration. Libraries were constructed by RT-PCR. The instrument given in TCRdb is Illumina HiSeq 2500. TCRdb cleaned the public reads at Q25 with fastp, built clones with MiXCR and kept in-frame beta chains. When rows share a CDR3 protein, they turn into one entry using the most common DNA and genes. The sample data list about 520,000 distinct CDR3 sequences, and about a tenth of these were observed just once. The ten largest clones capture over 9.5% of the sample. The sample consisted of PBMCs from blood, taken roughly 45 days after vaccination. Source of these receptors: a man aged 50 or older who received an inactivated influenza vaccine. Donor details come from another sample of the same person, matched by shared clones.

This rearrangement joins TRBV28 to TRBJ2-7; D is uncertain. The germline CDR1 and CDR2 sequences are MDHEN and SYDVKM. This CDR3 has 13 residues. The germline V and J ends were trimmed by 1 base and 4 bases, with 8 bases remaining between them. The CDR3, as DNA: TGTGCCAGCAGTTTATTTAGCAGGTACGAGCAGTACTTC. It is translated as CASSLFSRYEQYF.

This clonotype was seen repeatedly, ten times or more. The chain couples TRBV12-3 or TRBV12-4 to TRBJ2-1; the D gene is possibly TRBD1 (6 bases). This CDR3 comprises 15 residues. Deletions cut 2 bases from V and 7 bases from J, with 15 bases between. This CDR3 reads CASSLQGLGRNEQFF. Written as DNA, the CDR3 is TGTGCCAGCAGTTTACAGGGGCTGGGTAGGAATGAGCAGTTCTTC.

The J gene is TRBJ2-1, the V gene TRBV20-1; the D is unclear. Germline lookup yields CDR1 DFQATT and CDR2 SNEGSKA (reference sequence). The CDR3 has 11 residues. V lost 3 bases and J 6 bases, leaving 6 bases between the germline ends. CDR3 bases: TGCAGTGCTAGCCAAACCAATGAGCAGTTCTTC. Protein product: CSASQTNEQFF.

V is TRBV6-5 and J is TRBJ1-3; D is unresolved. The CDR3 runs to 16 residues. Trimming pared 0 bases from V and 1 base from J, leaving 10 bases between. CDR1 is MNHEY, CDR2 SVGAGI, per germline. In DNA form, the CDR3 reads TGTGCCAGCAGTTACTCGGACGAACCTTCTGGAAACACCATATATTTT. Translated: CASSYSDEPSGNTIYF.

This clonotype was picked up a small number of times. This chain connects TRBV20-1 to TRBJ2-2; 8 bases map to TRBD1. The CDR3 is made up of 17 amino acids. Germline CDR1 and CDR2: DFQATT and SNEGSKA (reference sequence). V trimming: 1 base; J trimming: 6 bases; junction bases outside the gene matches: 13. CDR3 loop: CSARVARGPHWAGELFF. The CDR3 DNA sequence: TGCAGTGCTAGAGTAGCCAGGGGGCCCCACTGGGCCGGGGAGCTGTTTTTT.

At least ten counts were recorded for this clonotype. The J gene is TRBJ1-5, the V gene TRBV5-6, with TRBD1 matching 9 bases. Germline assignment: CDR1 SGHDT and CDR2 YYEEEE. J was trimmed by 7 bases and V by 4 bases; bases with no gene match: 6. This CDR3 is built from 14 residues. As DNA, the CDR3 is TGTGCCAGCAGCAGGGGACAGGGCGGACAGCCCCAGCATTTT. It is translated as CASSRGQGGQPQHF.

This clonotype turned up a few times. This chain connects TRBV18 to TRBJ2-3; 12 nucleotides agree with TRBD2. The V and J ends lost 4 bases and 5 bases, in that order; junction bases with no gene match: 4. Looked up from germline, CDR1 is KGHSH and CDR2 is LQKENI. The CDR3 has 15 amino acids. The CDR3 DNA sequence: TGTGCCAGCTCACGGACTAGCGGGGTTCAAGATACGCAGTATTTT. This sequence encodes CASSRTSGVQDTQYF.

For this clonotype: A read error may be the cause here, since a much bigger clone is one base away. This sequence joins TRBV5-1 and TRBJ2-1; D remains ambiguous. This CDR3 region has 14 residues. From germline, CDR1 is SGHRS and CDR2 YFSETQ. Trimming removed 4 bases at V and 7 bases at J, with 15 bases between. The CDR3 is CASSQSWSRNEQFF. In nucleotides, the CDR3 is TGCGCCAGCAGCCAAAGCTGGAGTCGGAATGAGCAGTTCTTC. Based on the CDR3 plus reference TRBV5-1 and TRBJ2-1, the full variable domain is KAGVTQTPRYLIKTRGQQVTLSCSPISGHRSVSWYQQTPGQGLQFLFEYFSETQRNKGNFPGRFSGRQFSNSRSEMNVSTLELGDSALYLCASSQSWSRNEQFFGPGTRLTVL.

This clonotype has a handful of counts. V gene TRBV10-3 combines with J gene TRBJ2-5; possible D gene TRBD1, 6 bases. With 3 bases removed from V and 4 bases from J, the gap between germline ends came to 18 bases. The CDR3 has 16 residues. Germline V lookup: CDR1 ENHRY, CDR2 SYGVKD. The CDR3 reads CAISDQGRAGVETQYF. CDR3 nucleotide sequence: TGTGCCATCAGTGACCAGGGGCGGGCAGGGGTAGAGACCCAGTACTTC.

This clonotype was recorded once. One end of the junction is discordant with germline, which a read error may explain. The chain recombines TRBV3-1 with TRBJ1-5; D call uncertain. The CDR3 consists of 17 residues. The V gene's germline CDR1 is LGHDT and CDR2 YNNKEL (reference sequence). The CDR3 loop is CACSQDIIGGGNQPQHF. The CDR3 region has the DNA TGTGCCTGCAGCCAAGATATTATAGGTGGCGGAAATCAGCCCCAGCATTTT.

This clonotype was counted many times. The genes are TRBV29-1 and TRBJ2-3; D ambiguous. This CDR3 comprises 11 residues. Germline CDR1 SQVTM, CDR2 ANQGSEA. The CDR3 sequence: CTVGSTDTQYF. As DNA, the CDR3 is TGCACCGTAGGTAGCACAGATACGCAGTATTTT.

This chain links TRBV6-2 or TRBV6-3 with TRBJ2-6; D is ambiguous. Germline values: CDR1 MNHEY, CDR2 SVGEGT. Trimming removed 0 bases from V and 0 bases from J, with 12 bases in between. The CDR3 runs 18 residues. The CDR3 sequence is CASSYSIVQDSGANVLTF. The DNA for the CDR3 is TGTGCCAGCAGTTACTCGATCGTGCAGGACTCTGGGGCCAACGTCCTGACTTTC.

This chain connects TRBV5-1 to TRBJ2-2; D remains ambiguous. The CDR3 spans 13 residues. V lost 1 base and J lost 7, with 8 bases in between. From germline, CDR1 is SGHRS and CDR2 YFSETQ. CDR3 protein: CASSLWGFGELFF. The CDR3 DNA is TGCGCCAGCAGCTTGTGGGGTTTCGGGGAGCTGTTTTTT.

This clonotype was seen only a few times. J is TRBJ2-1 and V is TRBV5-1; 16 nucleotides agree with TRBD2. The CDR3 runs to 19 residues. Losses at the gene ends were 3 bases for V and 0 bases for J; bases not matched to a gene: 6. CDR1 and CDR2 (germline): SGHRS, YFSETQ. CDR3 protein: CASSSLGLAGGSSYNEQFF. The CDR3, as DNA: TGCGCCAGCAGCTCCCTGGGACTAGCGGGGGGGAGCTCCTACAATGAGCAGTTCTTC.

The chain couples TRBV6-1 to TRBJ2-1; 8 nucleotides match TRBD1. The CDR3 covers 15 residues. Trimming cost V 6 bases and J 2 bases; bases outside gene matches: 6. Germline CDR1 is MNHNS and CDR2 is SASEGT. CDR3 nucleotides: TGTGCCAGCAGGGACAGGGACAGCCCCTACAATGAGCAGTTCTTC. It translates to CASRDRDSPYNEQFF.

The rearrangement uses TRBV20-1 and TRBJ2-3; 10 bases are a match to TRBD2. CDR1 is DFQATT and CDR2 is SNEGSKA in the germline V gene (reference sequence). The CDR3 has 16 residues. After removal of 3 bases from V and 3 bases from J, the junction contained 9 bases not matched to a gene. The CDR3: CSASHASGSRTDTQYF. CDR3 nucleotide sequence: TGCAGTGCTAGCCATGCTAGCGGGAGTAGGACAGATACGCAGTATTTT.

This clonotype was seen at least ten times. This chain connects TRBV9 to TRBJ2-5; D ambiguous. This CDR3 has 12 residues. Trimming removed 0 bases at V and 4 bases at J, with 4 bases between. CDR1 is SGDLS and CDR2 is YYNGEE in the germline V gene. The CDR3 loop reads CASSVDGETQYF. CDR3 nucleotides: TGTGCCAGCAGCGTAGATGGAGAGACCCAGTACTTC.

This clonotype has more than one count but fewer than ten. This chain links TRBV18 with TRBJ2-3; D is perhaps TRBD1 (5 bases). V was cut by 2 bases and J by 4 bases, with 7 bases left in between. There are 13 residues in the CDR3. CDR1 is KGHSH and CDR2 is LQKENI in the germline V gene. The CDR3 reads CASSPGAADTQYF. Here the CDR3 DNA reads TGTGCCAGCTCACCAGGGGCAGCAGATACGCAGTATTTT.

This clonotype was recorded at least ten times. The chain couples TRBV12-3 or TRBV12-4 to TRBJ2-7, with 8 positions matching TRBD2. This CDR3 comprises 13 residues. J lost 9 bases, V lost 1 base, and 5 bases had no gene match. The CDR3 sequence is CASSLEAGAGQYF. In DNA form, the CDR3 reads TGTGCCAGCAGTTTAGAAGCGGGAGCAGGGCAGTACTTC.

This clonotype was counted many times. CDR3 bases: TGTGCCAGCAGTCTAGACCCGGTGGGCACTGAAGCTTTCTTT. Translating it yields CASSLDPVGTEAFF. This sequence joins TRBV12-3 or TRBV12-4 and TRBJ1-1; D gene uncertain. V dropped 5 bases and J dropped 4 bases, with 14 bases sitting between them. The CDR3 loop spans 14 amino acids.

As to this clonotype: Since a much larger clone is just one base distant, this may be a read error. The chain joins TRBV5-5 to TRBJ1-1; 8 nucleotides line up with TRBD1. The CDR3 loop spans 13 amino acids. CDR1 SGHKS and CDR2 YYEKEE come from the germline V gene (reference sequence). The CDR3 DNA is TGTGCCACCAGCGAACAGGGGGGAACTGAAGCTTTCTTT. Translation gives CATSEQGGTEAFF.

Concerning this clonotype itself: One end of the junction varies from germline; a read error may be responsible. The chain combines TRBV11-2 with TRBJ2-1; 14 bases map to TRBD2. The germline V gene has CDR1 SGHAT and CDR2 FQNNGV. The CDR3 runs 15 residues. CDR3 sequence: CSSSKTSGGVDEQFF. DNA of the CDR3: TGTTCCAGCAGCAAGACTAGCGGGGGGGTTGATGAGCAGTTCTTC.

This clonotype has at least ten counts. The genes are TRBV5-1 and TRBJ2-5; D might be TRBD2 (5 bases). Germline values: CDR1 SGHRS, CDR2 YFSETQ. CDR3 length equals 15 residues. Trimming cost V 6 bases and J 5 bases, with 20 bases left between them. CDR3 sequence reads: CASIPGIALGETQYF. The CDR3 DNA is TGCGCCAGCATCCCGGGAATAGCCCTTGGGGAGACCCAGTACTTC.

The table lists this clonotype with a few counts. The chain combines TRBV11-2 with TRBJ1-2; D is ambiguous. From germline, CDR1 is SGHAT and CDR2 FQNNGV. The CDR3 covers 15 residues. V gave up 0 bases and J gave up 0 bases, with 8 bases separating them. CDR3 nucleotides: TGTGCCAGCAGCTTAGATAACGCCGCTAACTATGGCTACACCTTC. It codes for CASSLDNAANYGYTF.

This clonotype was recorded a few times. The chain combines TRBV2 with TRBJ2-7, with a possible D match to TRBD1 (6 bases). Deletions cut 6 bases from V and 0 bases from J, with 15 bases between. The germline V gene encodes CDR1 SNHLY and CDR2 FYNNEI. The length of the CDR3 is 15 residues. CDR3 in amino acids: CASRPGTLLSYEQYF. CDR3 bases: TGTGCCAGCAGACCCGGGACACTTCTCTCCTACGAGCAGTACTTC.

This clonotype was picked up many times. The chain uses TRBV29-1 and TRBJ2-5; D may be TRBD2 (5 bases). V dropped 5 bases and J dropped 5 bases, with 12 bases sitting between them. Germline V gene lookup returns CDR1 SQVTM and CDR2 ANQGSEA. The CDR3 loop spans 12 amino acids. The DNA of the CDR3 is TGCAGCGTTCGGTCTAGCTCGGAGACCCAGTACTTC. Residues: CSVRSSSETQYF.